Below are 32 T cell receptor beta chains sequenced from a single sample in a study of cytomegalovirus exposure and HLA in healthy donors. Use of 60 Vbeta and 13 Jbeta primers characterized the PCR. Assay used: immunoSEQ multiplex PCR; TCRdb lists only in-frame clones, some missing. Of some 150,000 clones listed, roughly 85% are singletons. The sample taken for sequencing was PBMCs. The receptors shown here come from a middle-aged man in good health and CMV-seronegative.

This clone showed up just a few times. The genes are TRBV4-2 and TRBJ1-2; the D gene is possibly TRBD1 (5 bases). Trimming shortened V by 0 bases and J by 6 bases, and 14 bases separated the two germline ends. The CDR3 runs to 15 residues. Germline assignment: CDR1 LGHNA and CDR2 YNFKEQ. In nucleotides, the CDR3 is TGTGCCAGCAGCCAAGAGAATCCAGGGATCCATGGCTACACCTTC. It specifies CASSQENPGIHGYTF.

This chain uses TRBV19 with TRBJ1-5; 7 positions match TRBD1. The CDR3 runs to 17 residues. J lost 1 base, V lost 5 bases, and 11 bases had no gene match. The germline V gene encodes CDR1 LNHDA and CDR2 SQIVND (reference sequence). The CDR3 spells CASSQQGRTLSNQPQHF. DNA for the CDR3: TGTGCCAGTAGTCAACAGGGGAGGACCTTGAGCAATCAGCCCCAGCATTTT.

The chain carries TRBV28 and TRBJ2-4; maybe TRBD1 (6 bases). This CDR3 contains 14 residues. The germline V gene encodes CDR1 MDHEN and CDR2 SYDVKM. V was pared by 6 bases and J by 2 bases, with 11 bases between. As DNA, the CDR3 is TGTGCCAGCAGACCTCAGGGGACCAAAAACATTCAGTACTTC. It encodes CASRPQGTKNIQYF.

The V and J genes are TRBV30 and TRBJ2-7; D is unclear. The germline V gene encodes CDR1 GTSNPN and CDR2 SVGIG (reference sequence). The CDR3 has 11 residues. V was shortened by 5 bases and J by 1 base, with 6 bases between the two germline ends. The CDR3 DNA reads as TGTGCCTGGGGCAGTTCCTACGAGCAGTACTTC. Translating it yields CAWGSSYEQYF.

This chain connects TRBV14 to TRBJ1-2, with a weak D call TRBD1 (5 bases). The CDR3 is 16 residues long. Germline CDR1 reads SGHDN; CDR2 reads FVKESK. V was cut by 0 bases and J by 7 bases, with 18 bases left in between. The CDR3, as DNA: TGTGCCAGCAGCCAAGATGTGAGCAGGGAACGCTCTGGCTACACCTTC. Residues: CASSQDVSRERSGYTF.

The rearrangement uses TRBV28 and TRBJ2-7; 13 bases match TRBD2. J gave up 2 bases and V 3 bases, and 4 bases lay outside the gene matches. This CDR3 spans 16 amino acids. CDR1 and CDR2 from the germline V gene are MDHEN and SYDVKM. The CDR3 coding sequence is TGTGCCAGCAGTTTTGTCGGACTAGCGGGAGCCTACGAGCAGTACTTC. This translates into CASSFVGLAGAYEQYF.

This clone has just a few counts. The CDR3 sequence: CASSFSGGETGELFF. As DNA, the CDR3 is TGCGCCAGCAGCTTTTCAGGGGGTGAGACCGGGGAGCTGTTTTTT. The J gene is TRBJ2-2, the V gene TRBV5-1; TRBD1 matches 7 bases. CDR3 length: 15 residues. After removal of 2 bases from V and 5 bases from J, the junction contained 6 bases not matched to a gene. Per the germline V gene, CDR1 is SGHRS and CDR2 is YFSETQ.

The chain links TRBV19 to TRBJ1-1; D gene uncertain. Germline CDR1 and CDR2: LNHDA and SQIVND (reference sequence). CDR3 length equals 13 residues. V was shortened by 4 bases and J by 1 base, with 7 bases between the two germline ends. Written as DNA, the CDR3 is TGTGCCAGTAGTAGAGGGCCGAACACTGAAGCTTTCTTT. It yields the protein CASSRGPNTEAFF.

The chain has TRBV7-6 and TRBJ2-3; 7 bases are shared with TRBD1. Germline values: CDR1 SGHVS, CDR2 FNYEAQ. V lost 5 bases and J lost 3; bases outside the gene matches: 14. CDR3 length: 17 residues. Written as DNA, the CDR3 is TGTGCCAGCAGCCCCTCCCACAGGGGCCCCCGAACAGATACGCAGTATTTT. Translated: CASSPSHRGPRTDTQYF.

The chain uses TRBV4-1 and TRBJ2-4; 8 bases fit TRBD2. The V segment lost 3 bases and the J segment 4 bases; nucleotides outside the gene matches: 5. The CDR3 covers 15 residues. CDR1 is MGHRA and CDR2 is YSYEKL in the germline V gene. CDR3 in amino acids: CASSHTLAAKNIQYF. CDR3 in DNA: TGCGCCAGCAGCCATACACTAGCGGCGAAAAACATTCAGTACTTC.

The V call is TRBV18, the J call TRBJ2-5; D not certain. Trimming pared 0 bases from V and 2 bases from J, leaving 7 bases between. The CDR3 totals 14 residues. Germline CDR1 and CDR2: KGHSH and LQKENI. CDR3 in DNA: TGTGCCAGCTCACCACCGAACAGACAAGAGACCCAGTACTTC. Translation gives CASSPPNRQETQYF.

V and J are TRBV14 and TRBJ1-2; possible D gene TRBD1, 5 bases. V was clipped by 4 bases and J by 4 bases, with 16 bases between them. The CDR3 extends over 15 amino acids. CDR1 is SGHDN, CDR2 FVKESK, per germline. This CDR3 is CASSPGPTALYGYTF. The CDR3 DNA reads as TGTGCCAGCAGCCCAGGGCCTACGGCTCTCTATGGCTACACCTTC.

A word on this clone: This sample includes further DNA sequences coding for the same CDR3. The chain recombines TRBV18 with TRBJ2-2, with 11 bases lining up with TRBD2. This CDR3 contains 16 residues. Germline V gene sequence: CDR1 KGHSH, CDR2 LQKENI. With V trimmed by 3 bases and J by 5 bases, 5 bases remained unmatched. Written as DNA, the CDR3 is TGTGCCAGCTCACCTCTAGCGGGAGGTGATACCGGGGAGCTGTTTTTT. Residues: CASSPLAGGDTGELFF.

This CDR3 is CASKTGGGRYEQYF. For the CDR3, the DNA is TGTGCCAGCAAAACTGGCGGGGGCCGCTACGAGCAGTACTTC. This chain uses TRBV7-6 with TRBJ2-7, with D perhaps TRBD2 (7 bases). V was pared by 7 bases and J by 3 bases, with 16 bases between. CDR1 is SGHVS, CDR2 FNYEAQ, per germline. The CDR3 covers 14 residues.

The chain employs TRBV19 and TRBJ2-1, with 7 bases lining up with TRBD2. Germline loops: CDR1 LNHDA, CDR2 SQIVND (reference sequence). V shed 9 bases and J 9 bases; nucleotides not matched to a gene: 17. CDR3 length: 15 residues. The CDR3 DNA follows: TGTGCCAGCAAACTTCGGGGGGAGGGCCTAGGTGAGCAGTTCTTC. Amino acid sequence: CASKLRGEGLGEQFF.

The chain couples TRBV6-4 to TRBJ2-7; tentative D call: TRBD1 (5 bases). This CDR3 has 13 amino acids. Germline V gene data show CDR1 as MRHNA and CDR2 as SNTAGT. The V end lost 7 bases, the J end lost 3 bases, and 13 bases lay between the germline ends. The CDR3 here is CASTHSRDYEQYF. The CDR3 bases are TGTGCCAGCACCCACAGCAGGGACTACGAGCAGTACTTC.

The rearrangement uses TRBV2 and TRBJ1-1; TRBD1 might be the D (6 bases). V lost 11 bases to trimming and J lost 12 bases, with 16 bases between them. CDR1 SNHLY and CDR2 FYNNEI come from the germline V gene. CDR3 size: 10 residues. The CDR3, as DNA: TGTGCCCTTAATACAGGGAAAACTTTCTTT. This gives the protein CALNTGKTFF.

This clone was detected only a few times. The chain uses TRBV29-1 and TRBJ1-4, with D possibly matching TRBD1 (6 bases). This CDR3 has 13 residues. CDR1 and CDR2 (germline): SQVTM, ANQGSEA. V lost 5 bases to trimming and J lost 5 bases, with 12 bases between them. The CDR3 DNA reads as TGCAGCGTTTGGACAGTCGCAAATGAAAAACTGTTTTTT. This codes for CSVWTVANEKLFF.

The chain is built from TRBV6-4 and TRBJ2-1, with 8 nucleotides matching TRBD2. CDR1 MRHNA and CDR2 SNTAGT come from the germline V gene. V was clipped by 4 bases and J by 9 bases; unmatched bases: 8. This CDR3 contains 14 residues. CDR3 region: CASSALAGGAEQFF. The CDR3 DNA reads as TGTGCCAGCAGTGCACTGGCGGGAGGAGCTGAGCAGTTCTTC.

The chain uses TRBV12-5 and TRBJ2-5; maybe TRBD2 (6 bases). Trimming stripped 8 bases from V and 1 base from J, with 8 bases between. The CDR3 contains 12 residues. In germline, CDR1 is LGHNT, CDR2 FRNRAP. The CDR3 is CASSGLQETQYF. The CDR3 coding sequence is TGTGCTAGTTCGGGACTCCAAGAGACCCAGTACTTC.

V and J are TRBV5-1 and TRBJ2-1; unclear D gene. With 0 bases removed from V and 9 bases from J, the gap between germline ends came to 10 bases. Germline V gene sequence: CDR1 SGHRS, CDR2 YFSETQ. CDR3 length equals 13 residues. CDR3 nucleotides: TGCGCCAGCAGCTTGGCGTCCTCCCCTGAGCAGTTCTTC. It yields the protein CASSLASSPEQFF.

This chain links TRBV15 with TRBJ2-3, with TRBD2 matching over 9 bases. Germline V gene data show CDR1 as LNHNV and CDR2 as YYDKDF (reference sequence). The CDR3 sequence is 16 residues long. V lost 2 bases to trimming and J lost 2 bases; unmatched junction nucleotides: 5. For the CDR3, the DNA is TGTGCCACCAGCAGATCGCCGGGACTAGCCACAGATACGCAGTATTTT. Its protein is CATSRSPGLATDTQYF. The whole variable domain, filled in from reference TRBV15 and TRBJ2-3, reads DAMVIQNPRYQVTQFGKPVTLSCSQTLNHNVMYWYQQKSSQAPKLLFHYYDKDFNNEADTPDNFQSRRPNTSFCFLDIRSPGLGDTAMYLCATSRSPGLATDTQYFGPGTRLTVL.

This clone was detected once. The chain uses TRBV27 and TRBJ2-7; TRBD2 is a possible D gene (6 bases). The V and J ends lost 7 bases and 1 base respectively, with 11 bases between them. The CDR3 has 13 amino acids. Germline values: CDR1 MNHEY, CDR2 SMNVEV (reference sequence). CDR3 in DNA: TGTGCCAGCACCGGGAGAGGGTCCTACGAGCAGTACTTC. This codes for CASTGRGSYEQYF.

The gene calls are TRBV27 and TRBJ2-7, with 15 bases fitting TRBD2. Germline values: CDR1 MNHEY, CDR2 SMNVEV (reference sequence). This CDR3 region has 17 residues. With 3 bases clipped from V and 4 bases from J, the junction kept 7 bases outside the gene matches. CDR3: CASSFRGLAGGMYEQYF. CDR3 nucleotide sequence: TGTGCCAGCAGTTTCCGGGGACTAGCGGGAGGTATGTACGAGCAGTACTTC.

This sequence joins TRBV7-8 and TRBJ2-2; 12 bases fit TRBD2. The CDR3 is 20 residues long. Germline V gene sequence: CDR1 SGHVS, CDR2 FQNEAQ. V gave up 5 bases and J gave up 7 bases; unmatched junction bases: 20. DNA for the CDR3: TGTGCCAGCAGCCACATCGGACTAGCGGGAAACCCCGTCCCCTACGGGGAGCTGTTTTTT. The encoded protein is CASSHIGLAGNPVPYGELFF.

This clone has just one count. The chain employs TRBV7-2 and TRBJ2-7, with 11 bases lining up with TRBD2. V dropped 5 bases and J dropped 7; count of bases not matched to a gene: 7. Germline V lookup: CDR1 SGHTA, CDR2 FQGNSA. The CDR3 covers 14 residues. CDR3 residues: CASSVTSGSGEQYF. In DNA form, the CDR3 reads TGTGCCAGCAGCGTCACTAGCGGGAGCGGGGAGCAGTACTTC.

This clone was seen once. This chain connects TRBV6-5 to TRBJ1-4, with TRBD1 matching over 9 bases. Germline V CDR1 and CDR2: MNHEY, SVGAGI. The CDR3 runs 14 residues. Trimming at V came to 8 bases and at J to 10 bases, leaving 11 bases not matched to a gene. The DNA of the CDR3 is TGTGCCAGCGAACGACACGGACAGGGGACAAAACTGTTTTTT. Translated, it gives CASERHGQGTKLFF.

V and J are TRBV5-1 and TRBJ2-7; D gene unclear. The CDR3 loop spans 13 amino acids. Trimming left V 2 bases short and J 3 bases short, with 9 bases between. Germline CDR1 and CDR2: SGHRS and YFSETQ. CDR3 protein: CASSFFTGYEQYF. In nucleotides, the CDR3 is TGCGCCAGCAGCTTCTTCACGGGCTACGAGCAGTACTTC.

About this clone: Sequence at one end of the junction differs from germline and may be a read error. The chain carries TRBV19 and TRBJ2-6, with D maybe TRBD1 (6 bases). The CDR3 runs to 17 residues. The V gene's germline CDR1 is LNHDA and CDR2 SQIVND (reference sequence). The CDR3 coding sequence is TGTGCCAGTAGTATAGGCGGACAGTCTACTGGGGCCAACGGCCTGACTTTC. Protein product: CASSIGGQSTGANGLTF.

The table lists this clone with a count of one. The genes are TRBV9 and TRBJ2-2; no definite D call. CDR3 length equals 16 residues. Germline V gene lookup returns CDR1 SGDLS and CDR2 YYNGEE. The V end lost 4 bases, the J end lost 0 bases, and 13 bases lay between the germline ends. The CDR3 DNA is TGTGCCAGCAGCTCAGCAGGTATGGCGAACACCGGGGAGCTGTTTTTT. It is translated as CASSSAGMANTGELFF.

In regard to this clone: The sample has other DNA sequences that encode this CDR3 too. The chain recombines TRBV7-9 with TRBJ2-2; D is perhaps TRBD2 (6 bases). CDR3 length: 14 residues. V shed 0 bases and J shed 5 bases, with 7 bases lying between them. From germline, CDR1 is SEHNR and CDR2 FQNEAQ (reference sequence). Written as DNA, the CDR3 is TGTGCCAGCAGCTTAGCGGGGGGTACCGGGGAGCTGTTTTTT. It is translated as CASSLAGGTGELFF.

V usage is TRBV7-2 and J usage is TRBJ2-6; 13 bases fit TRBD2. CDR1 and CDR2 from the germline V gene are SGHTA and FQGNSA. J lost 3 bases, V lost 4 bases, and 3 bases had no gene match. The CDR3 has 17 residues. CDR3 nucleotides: TGTGCCAGCAGCTCCGGACTAGCGGGAGATGGGGCCAACGTCCTGACTTTC. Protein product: CASSSGLAGDGANVLTF.